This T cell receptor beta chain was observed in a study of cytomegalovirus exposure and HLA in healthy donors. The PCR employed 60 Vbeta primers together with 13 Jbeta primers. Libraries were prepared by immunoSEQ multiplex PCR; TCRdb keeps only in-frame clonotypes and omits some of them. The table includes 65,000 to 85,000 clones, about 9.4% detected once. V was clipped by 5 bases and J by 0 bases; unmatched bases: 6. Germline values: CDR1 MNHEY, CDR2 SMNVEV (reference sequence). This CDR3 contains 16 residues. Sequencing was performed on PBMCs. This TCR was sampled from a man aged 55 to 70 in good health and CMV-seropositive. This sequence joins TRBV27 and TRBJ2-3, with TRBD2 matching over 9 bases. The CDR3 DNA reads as TGTGCCAGCAGTGTTAGCGGGGGAACTAGCACAGATACGCAGTATTTT. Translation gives CASSVSGGTSTDTQYF.